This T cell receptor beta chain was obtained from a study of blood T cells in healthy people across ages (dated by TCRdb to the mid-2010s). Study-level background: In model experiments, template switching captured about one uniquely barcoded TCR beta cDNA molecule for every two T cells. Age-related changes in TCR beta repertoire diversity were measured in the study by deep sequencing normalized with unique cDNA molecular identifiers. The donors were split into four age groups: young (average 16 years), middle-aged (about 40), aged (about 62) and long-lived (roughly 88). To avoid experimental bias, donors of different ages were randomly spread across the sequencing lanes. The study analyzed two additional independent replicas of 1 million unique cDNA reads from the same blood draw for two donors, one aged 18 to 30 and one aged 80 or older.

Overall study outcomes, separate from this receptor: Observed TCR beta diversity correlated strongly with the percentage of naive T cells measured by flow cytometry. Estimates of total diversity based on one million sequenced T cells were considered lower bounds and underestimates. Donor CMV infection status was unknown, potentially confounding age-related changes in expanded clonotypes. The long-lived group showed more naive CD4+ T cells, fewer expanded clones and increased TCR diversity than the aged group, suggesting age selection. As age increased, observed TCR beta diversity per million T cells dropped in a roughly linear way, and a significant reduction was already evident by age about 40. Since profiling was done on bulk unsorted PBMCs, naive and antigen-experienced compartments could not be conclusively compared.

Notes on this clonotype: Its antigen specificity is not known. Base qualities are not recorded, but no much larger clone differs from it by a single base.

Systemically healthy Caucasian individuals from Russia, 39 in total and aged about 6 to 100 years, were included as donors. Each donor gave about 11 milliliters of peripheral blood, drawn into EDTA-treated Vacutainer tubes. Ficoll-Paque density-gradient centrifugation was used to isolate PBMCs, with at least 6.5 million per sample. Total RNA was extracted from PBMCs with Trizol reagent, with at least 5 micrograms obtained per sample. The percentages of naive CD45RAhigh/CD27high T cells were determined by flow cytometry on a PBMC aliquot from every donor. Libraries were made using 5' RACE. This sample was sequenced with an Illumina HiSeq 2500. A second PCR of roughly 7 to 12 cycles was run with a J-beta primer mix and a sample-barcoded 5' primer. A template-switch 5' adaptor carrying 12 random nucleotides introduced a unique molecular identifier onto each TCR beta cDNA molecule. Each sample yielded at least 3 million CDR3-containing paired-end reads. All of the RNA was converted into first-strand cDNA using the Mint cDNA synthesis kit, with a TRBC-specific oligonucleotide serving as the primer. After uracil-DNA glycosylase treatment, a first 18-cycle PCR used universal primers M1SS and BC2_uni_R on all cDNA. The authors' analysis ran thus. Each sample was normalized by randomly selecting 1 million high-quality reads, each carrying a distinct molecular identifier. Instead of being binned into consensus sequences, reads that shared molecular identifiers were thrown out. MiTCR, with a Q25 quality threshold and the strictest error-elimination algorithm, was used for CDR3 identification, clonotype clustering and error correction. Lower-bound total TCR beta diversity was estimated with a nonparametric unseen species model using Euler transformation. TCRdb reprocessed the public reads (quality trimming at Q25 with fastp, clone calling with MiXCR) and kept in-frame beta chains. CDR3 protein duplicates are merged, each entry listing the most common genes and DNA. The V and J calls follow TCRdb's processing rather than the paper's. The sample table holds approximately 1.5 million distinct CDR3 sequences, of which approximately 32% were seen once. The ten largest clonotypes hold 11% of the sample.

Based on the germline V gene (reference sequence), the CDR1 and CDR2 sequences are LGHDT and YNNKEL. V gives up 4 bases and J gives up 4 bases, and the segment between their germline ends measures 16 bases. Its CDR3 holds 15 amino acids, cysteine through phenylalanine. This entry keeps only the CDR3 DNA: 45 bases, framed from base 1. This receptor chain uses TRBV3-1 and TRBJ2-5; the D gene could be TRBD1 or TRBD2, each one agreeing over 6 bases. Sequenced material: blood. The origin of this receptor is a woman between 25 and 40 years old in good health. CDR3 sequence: CASSRGAGSLETQYF. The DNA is TGTGCCAGCAGCCGGGGGGCAGGGTCACTAGAGACCCAGTACTTC.